The clone carrying this T cell receptor beta chain was counted only a few times. Its antigen is not identified. This entry comes from a study of blood T cells in healthy people across ages. Study results and limitations: When set beside aged donors, long-lived donors presented more naive CD4+ cells and higher diversity.

A minimum of 5.5 micrograms of total RNA was extracted per sample. CDR3 length: 15 residues. Germline CDR1 SGHRS, CDR2 YFSETQ. V lost 0 bases to trimming and J lost 6 bases, with 13 bases between them. Alongside a J-beta primer mix, a sample-barcoded 5' primer served in a second PCR lasting about 7 to 12 cycles. TCRdb re-derived calls from the 5' RACE reads in MiXCR, one entry per CDR3 protein. Among 1,500,000 or so distinct CDR3 sequences listed, almost 60% were seen once. The rearrangement links TRBV5-1 to TRBJ2-1, with D perhaps TRBD2 (5 bases). The TCR was taken from a man aged 18 to 29 in good health. Sequenced input: blood. CDR3 nucleotides: TGCGCCAGCAGCTTGGGTGAACGGGGTAGCAATGAGCAGTTCTTC. Protein sequence: CASSLGERGSNEQFF.